Sequencing of this T cell receptor beta chain was carried out in a study of blood T cell repertoires in COVID-19. J was trimmed by 4 bases and V by 6 bases; bases with no gene match: 6. From germline, CDR1 is MNHEY and CDR2 SVGAGI. The CDR3 covers 15 residues. Sequencing used immunoSEQ multiplex PCR; TCRdb keeps in-frame clones, though not all of them. The table includes hundreds of thousands of clones, about nine tenths detected once. The sequenced sample was PBMCs or T cells enriched from blood (not recorded which). The receptor was isolated from a woman aged 18-29 years who had recovered from COVID-19. The chain has TRBV6-5 and TRBJ1-1, with 12 bases identical to TRBD1. In DNA, the CDR3 is TGTGCCAGCAGGGGGACAGGGGGCGCGAGCACTGAAGCTTTCTTT. Amino acids: CASRGTGGASTEAFF.